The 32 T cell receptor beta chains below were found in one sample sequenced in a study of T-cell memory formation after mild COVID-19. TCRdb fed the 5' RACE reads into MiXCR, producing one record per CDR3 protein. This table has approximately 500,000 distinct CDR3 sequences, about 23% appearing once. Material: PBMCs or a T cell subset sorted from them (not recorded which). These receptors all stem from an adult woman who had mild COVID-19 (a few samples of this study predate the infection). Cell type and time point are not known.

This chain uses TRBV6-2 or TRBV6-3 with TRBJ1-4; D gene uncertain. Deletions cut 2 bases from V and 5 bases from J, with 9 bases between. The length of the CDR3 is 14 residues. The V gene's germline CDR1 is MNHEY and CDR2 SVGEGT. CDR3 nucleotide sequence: TGTGCCAGCAGTTACGTCGTCAGAAATGAAAAACTGTTTTTT. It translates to CASSYVVRNEKLFF.

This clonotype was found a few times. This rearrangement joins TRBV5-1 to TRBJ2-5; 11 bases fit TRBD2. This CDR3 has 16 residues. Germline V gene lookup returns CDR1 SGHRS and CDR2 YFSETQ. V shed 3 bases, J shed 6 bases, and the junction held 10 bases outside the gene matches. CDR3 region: CASSSDLSGGAKTQYF. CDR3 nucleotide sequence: TGCGCCAGCAGCTCCGACCTTAGCGGGGGGGCGAAGACCCAGTACTTC.

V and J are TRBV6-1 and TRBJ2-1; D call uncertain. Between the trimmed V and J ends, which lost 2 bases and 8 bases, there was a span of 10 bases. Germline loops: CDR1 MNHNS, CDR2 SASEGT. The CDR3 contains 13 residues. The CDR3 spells CASSEFASYEQFF. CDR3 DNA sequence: TGTGCCAGCAGTGAATTTGCGAGCTATGAGCAGTTCTTC.

The CDR3 region has the DNA TGCAGTGCTACCGCCGGGACTAGCGGCTACGAGCAGTACTTC. This codes for CSATAGTSGYEQYF. This sequence joins TRBV20-1 and TRBJ2-7, with TRBD2 matching 11 bases. The ends lost 4 bases at V and 3 bases at J; junction bases unmatched: 5. CDR3 length equals 14 residues. Germline V gene lookup returns CDR1 DFQATT and CDR2 SNEGSKA (reference sequence).

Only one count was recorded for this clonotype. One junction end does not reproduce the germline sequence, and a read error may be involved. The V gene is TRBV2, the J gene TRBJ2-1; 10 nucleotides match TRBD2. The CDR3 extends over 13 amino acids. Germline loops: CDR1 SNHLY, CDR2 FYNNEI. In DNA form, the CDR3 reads TGTGCCAGCAGTGCGGGACTAGCGAGAATAGGTGTCTTC. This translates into CASSAGLARIGVF.

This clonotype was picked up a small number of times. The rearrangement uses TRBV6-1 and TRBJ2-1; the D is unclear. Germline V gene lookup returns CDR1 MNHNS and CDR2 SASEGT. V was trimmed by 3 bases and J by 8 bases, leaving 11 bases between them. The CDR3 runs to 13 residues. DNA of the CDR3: TGTGCCAGCAGTGAGGCACCCAGGCATGAGCAGTTCTTC. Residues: CASSEAPRHEQFF.

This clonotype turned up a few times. CDR3 in amino acids: CATSPRGRGNTGELFF. Here the CDR3 DNA reads TGTGCCACCAGCCCCAGGGGTCGGGGAAACACCGGGGAGCTGTTTTTT. J is TRBJ2-2 and V is TRBV24-1; TRBD1 is a possible D gene (6 bases). V was shortened by 7 bases and J by 2 bases, with 16 bases between the two germline ends. The CDR3 covers 16 residues. Germline CDR1 and CDR2: KGHDR and SFDVKD.

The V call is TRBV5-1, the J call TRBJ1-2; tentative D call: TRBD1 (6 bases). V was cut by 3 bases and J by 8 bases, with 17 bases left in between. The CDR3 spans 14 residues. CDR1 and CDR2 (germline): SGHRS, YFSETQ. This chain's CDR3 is CASSYRRGNGGYTF. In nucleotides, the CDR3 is TGCGCCAGCAGCTACCGTAGGGGGAACGGAGGCTACACCTTC.

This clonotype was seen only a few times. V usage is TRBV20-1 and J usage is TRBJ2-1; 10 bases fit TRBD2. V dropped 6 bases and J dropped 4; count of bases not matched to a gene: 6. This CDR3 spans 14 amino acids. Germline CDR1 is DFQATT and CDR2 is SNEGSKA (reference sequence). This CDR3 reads CSASGTSAYNEQFF. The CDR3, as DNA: TGCAGTGCATCCGGGACTAGCGCGTACAATGAGCAGTTCTTC.

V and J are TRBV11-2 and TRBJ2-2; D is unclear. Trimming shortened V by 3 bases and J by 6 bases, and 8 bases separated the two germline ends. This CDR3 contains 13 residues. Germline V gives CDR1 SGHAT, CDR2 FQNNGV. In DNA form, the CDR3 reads TGTGCCAGCAGCTTCCACCATGCCGGGGAGCTGTTTTTT. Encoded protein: CASSFHHAGELFF.

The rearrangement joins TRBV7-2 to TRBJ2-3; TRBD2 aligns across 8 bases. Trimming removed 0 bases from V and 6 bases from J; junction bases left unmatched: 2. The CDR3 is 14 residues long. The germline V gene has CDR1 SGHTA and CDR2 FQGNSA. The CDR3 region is CASSLAAGVDTQYF. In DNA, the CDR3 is TGTGCCAGCAGCTTAGCAGCGGGGGTTGATACGCAGTATTTT.

Written as DNA, the CDR3 is TGTGCCAGCAGGTCAGGCGGCGATGAGCAGTTCTTC. Its protein product is CASRSGGDEQFF. The chain recombines TRBV6-8 with TRBJ2-1; the D is unclear. Trimming shortened V by 6 bases and J by 8 bases, and 11 bases separated the two germline ends. This CDR3 has 12 amino acids. Germline V gene lookup returns CDR1 MNHGY and CDR2 SAAAGT.

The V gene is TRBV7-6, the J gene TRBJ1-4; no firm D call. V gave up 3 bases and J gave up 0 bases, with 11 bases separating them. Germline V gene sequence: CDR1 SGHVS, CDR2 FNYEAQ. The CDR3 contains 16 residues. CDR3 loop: CASSFRAAATNEKLFF. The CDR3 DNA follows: TGTGCCAGCAGCTTTAGGGCAGCCGCAACTAATGAAAAACTGTTTTTT. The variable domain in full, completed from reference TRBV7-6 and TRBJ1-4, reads GAGVSQSPRYKVTKRGQDVALRCDPISGHVSLYWYRQALGQGPEFLTYFNYEAQQDKSGLPNDRFSAERPEGSISTLTIQRTEQRDSAMYRCASSFRAAATNEKLFFGSGTQLSVL.

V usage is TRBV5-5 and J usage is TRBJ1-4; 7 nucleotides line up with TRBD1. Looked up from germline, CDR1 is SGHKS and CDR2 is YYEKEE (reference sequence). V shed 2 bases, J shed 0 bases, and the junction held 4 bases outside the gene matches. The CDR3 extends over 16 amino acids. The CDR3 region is CASSFRQGATNEKLFF. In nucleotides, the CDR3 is TGTGCCAGCAGCTTCAGACAGGGCGCAACTAATGAAAAACTGTTTTTT.

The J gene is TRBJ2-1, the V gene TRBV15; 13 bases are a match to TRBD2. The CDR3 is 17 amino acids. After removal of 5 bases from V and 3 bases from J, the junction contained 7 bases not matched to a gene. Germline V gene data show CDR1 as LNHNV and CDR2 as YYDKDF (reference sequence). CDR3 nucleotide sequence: TGTGCCACCAGCTGGACTAGCGGGAGTCGTCGCTACAATGAGCAGTTCTTC. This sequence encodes CATSWTSGSRRYNEQFF.

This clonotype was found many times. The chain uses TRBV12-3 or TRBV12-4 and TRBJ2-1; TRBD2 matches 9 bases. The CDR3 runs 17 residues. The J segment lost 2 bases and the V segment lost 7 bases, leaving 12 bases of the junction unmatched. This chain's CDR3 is CASTRGGAGAPYNEQFF. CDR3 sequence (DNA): TGTGCCAGCACCCGCGGGGGGGCGGGAGCCCCCTACAATGAGCAGTTCTTC.

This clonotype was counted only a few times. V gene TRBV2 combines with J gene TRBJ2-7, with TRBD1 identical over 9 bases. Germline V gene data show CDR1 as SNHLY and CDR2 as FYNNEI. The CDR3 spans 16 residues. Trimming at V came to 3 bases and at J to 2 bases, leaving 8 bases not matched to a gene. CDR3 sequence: CASSDDNRGPAYEQYF. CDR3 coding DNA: TGTGCCAGCAGTGACGACAACAGGGGGCCCGCCTACGAGCAGTACTTC.

The CDR3 DNA follows: TGTGCCAGCAAGCTTCAGGGCATTTCACCCCTCCACTTT. Residues: CASKLQGISPLHF. The chain carries TRBV7-2 and TRBJ1-6; perhaps TRBD1 as D (5 bases). This CDR3 is built from 13 residues. Germline CDR1 SGHTA, CDR2 FQGNSA. With 7 bases removed from V and 9 bases from J, the gap between germline ends came to 13 bases.

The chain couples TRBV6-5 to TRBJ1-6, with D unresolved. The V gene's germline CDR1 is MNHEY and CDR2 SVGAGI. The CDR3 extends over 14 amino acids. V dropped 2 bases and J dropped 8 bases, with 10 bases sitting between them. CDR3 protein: CASSYRQVDSPLHF. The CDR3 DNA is TGTGCCAGCAGTTACCGGCAGGTCGATTCACCCCTCCACTTT.

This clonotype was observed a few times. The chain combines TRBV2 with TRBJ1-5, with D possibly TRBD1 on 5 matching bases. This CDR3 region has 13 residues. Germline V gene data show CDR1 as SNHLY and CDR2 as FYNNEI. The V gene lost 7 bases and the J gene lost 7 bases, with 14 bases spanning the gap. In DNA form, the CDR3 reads TGTGCCAGCAATTCCCGGGGGGACCAGCCCCAGCATTTT. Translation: CASNSRGDQPQHF.

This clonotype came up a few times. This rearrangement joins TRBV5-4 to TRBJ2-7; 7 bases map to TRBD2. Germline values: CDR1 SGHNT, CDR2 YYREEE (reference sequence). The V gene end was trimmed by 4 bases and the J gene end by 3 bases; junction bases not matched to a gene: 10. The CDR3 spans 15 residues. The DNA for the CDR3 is TGTGCCAGCAGCCCTCGGGGCGGGAGTCTCTACGAGCAGTACTTC. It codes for CASSPRGGSLYEQYF.

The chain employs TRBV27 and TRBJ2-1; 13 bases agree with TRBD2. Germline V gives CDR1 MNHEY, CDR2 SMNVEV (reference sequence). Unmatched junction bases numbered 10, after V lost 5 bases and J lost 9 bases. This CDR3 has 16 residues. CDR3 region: CASSPSGTSGTGEQFF. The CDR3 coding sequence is TGTGCCAGCAGTCCTAGTGGGACTAGCGGGACGGGTGAGCAGTTCTTC.

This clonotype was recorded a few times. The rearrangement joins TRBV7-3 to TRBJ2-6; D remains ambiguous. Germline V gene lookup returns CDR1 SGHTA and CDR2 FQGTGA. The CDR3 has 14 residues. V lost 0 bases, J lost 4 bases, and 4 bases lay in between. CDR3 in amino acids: CASSLTGGANVLTF. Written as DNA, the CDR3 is TGTGCCAGCAGCTTAACAGGAGGGGCCAACGTCCTGACTTTC.

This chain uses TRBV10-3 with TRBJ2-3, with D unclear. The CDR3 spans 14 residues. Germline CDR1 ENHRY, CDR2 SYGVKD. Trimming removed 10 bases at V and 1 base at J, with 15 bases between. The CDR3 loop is CANADPPRTDTQYF. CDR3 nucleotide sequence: TGTGCCAACGCGGACCCACCCCGCACAGATACGCAGTATTTT.

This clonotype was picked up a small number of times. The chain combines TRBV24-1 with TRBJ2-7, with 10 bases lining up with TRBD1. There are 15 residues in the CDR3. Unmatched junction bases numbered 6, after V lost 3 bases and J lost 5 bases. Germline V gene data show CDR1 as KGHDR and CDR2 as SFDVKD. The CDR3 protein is CATSDTSGTGDEQYF. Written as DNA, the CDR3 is TGTGCCACCAGTGATACCTCCGGGACAGGGGACGAGCAGTACTTC.

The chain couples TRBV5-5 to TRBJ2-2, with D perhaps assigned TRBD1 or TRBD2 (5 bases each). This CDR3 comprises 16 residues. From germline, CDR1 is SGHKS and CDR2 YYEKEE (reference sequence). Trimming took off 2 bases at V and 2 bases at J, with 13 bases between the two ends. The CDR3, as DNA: TGTGCCAGCAGCTTTGCTAGCAGGGCTAACACCGGGGAGCTGTTTTTT. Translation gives CASSFASRANTGELFF.

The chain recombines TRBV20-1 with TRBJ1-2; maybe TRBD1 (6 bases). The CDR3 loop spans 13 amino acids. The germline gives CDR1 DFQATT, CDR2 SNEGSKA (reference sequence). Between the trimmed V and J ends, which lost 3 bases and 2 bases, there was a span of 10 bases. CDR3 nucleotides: TGCAGTGCTAGGCCAGGGGTAAACTATGGCTACACCTTC. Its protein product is CSARPGVNYGYTF.

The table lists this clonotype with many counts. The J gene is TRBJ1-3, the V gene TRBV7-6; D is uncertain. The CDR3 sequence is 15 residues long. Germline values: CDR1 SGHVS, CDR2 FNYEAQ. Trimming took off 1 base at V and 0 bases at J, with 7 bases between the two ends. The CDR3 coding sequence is TGTGCCAGCAGCTTAGACCCGAGCTCTGGAAACACCATATATTTT. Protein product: CASSLDPSSGNTIYF.

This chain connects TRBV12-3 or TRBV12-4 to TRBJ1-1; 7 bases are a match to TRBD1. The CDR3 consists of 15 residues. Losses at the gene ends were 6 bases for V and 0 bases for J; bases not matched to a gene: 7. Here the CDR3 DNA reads TGTGCCAGCAGGTTGCTGACAGGGATGAACACTGAAGCTTTCTTT. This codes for CASRLLTGMNTEAFF.

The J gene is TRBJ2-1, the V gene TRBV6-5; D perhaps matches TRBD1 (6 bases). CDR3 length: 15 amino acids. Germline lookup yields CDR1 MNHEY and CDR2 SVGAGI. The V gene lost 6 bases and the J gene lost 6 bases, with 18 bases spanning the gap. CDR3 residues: CASSPRAGDRNEQFF. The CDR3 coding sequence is TGTGCCAGCAGCCCCCGGGCAGGGGACCGCAATGAGCAGTTCTTC.

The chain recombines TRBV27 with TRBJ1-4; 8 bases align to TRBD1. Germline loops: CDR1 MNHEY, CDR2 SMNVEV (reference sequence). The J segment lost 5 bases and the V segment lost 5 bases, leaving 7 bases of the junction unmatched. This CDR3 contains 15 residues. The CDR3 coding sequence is TGTGCCAGCAGTCTCTCCAGGGGGCGAAATGAAAAACTGTTTTTT. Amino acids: CASSLSRGRNEKLFF.

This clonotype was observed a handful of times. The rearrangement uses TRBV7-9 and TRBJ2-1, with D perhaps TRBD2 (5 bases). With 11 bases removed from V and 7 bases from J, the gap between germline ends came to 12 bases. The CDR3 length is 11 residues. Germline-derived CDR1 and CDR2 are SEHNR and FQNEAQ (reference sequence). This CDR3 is CALEGKNEQFF. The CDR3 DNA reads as TGTGCCCTCGAGGGCAAAAATGAGCAGTTCTTC.